Reported below is one TCR beta chain. No antigen is known for it. The primer mix had 60 Vbeta and 13 Jbeta primers. Study processing details: A follow-up analysis tallied some 80 million unique TCR beta chains, roughly 11 million shared. The protocol was immunoSEQ multiplex PCR, while the TCRdb copy is restricted to in-frame clones and leaves out a portion. That table furnishes V, J and clone size, whereas the DNA furnished D and trimming. Here the sample table reports under 95,000 clones. The data were taken from a study of cytomegalovirus exposure and HLA in healthy donors. Findings of the study overall: Earlier results showed most TCR beta V segments being productive about 90% or about 30% of the time. Apart from CMV serostatus, no immune exposure information was available. Presence/absence analyses took donor sequencing depth as roughly uniform.

This CDR3 contains 15 residues. Germline trimming cut 2 bases from V and 5 bases from J; bases unmatched to any gene: 5. Germline V gives CDR1 ENHRY, CDR2 SYGVKD. The receptor was derived from a female donor in good health and CMV-seropositive. The specimen sequenced was PBMCs. The V gene is TRBV10-3, the J gene TRBJ2-2, with 7 bases identical to TRBD2. The CDR3 DNA sequence: TGTGCCATCAGTGAGAAAGCGGGGTTTACCGGGGAGCTGTTTTTT. Residues: CAISEKAGFTGELFF.